This T cell receptor beta chain was captured by sequencing in a study of T cell responses to AZD1222 COVID-19 vaccine. Study results and limitations: Across spike, vaccine-associated CD4 TCRs were found, dominant at 160-218 and 743-854.

Produced via immunoSEQ multiplex PCR; TCRdb's table is partial and in-frame only. The sample holds about 120,000 clones, 70% to 90% seen once. This clone has just one count. Its antigen is not known. The J segment lost 5 bases and the V segment lost 5 bases, leaving 9 bases of the junction unmatched. The CDR3 runs to 17 residues. Germline V CDR1 and CDR2: LNHDA, SQIVND (reference sequence). The chain is built from TRBV19 and TRBJ2-1; TRBD2 matches 13 bases. The specimen comprised peripheral blood, sampled on day 0 of AZD1222 vaccination. The TCR comes from an adult in good health. As DNA, the CDR3 is TGTGCCAGTAGTCGGACTAGCGGGAGTCTACGTGACAATGAGCAGTTCTTC. It is translated as CASSRTSGSLRDNEQFF.